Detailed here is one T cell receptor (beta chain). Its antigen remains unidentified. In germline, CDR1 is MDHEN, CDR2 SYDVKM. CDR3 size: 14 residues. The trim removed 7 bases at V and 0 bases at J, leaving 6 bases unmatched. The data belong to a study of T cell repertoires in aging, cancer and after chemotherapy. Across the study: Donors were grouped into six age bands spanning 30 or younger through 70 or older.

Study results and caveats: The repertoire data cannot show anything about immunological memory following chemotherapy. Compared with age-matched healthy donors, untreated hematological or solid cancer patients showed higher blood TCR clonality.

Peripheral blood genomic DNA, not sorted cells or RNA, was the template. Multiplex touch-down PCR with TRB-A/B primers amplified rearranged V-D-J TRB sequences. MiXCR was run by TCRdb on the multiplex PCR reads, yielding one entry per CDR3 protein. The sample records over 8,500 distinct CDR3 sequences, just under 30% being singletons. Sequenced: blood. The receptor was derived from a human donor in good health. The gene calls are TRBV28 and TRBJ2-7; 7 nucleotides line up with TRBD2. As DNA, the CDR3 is TGTGCCAGCAAAGGCGGGGGTAGCTCCTACGAGCAGTACTTC. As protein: CASKGGGSSYEQYF.